This T cell receptor (beta chain) was identified in a study of T cells in Graves' hyperthyroidism and ophthalmopathy. Broader study findings: Blood also showed most of the thyroid clonotypes that were expanded above 0.001.

This CDR3 region has 17 residues. V lost 3 bases to trimming and J lost 3 bases, with 18 bases between them. Looked up from germline, CDR1 is MNHEY and CDR2 is SVGAGI. On this clonotype: Its antigen is unknown.

RNA transcripts gave rise to amplified TCR beta CDR3 regions. A first-round RT-PCR of the TCR CDR3 used the HTBI primer set. Using its own MiXCR run on the multiplex PCR reads, TCRdb lists one record per CDR3 protein. The sample consists of some 600,000 distinct CDR3 sequences, around 13% of them appearing once. Patients with uncontrolled infections, other autoimmune diseases, pregnancy or lactation were excluded. Source material for PBMCs was less than 12 ml fresh peripheral blood. The chain couples TRBV6-5 to TRBJ2-1; D assignment may be TRBD1 or TRBD2 (6 bases each). The source material was blood. This receptor was taken from a woman in her 30s with Graves' hyperthyroidism that later progressed to Graves' ophthalmopathy. In nucleotides, the CDR3 is TGTGCCAGCAGTTATGGTCTTGGGGGGCGGGACTACAATGAGCAGTTCTTC. Amino acid sequence: CASSYGLGGRDYNEQFF.